A selection of T cell receptor beta chains follows, all from one sample in a study of post-analysis software for immune sequencing data. TCRdb fed the PCR reads into MiXCR, producing one record per CDR3 protein. The table shows 650,000 to 850,000 distinct CDR3 sequences, with about 53% occurring only once. The sequencing input was blood. The receptors here all came from a girl aged 10-17 years with multiple sclerosis. The CDR3 runs from the conserved cysteine through the conserved F or W. Not all rows give a size; the values are once, few, many and, for expanded clones, a class.

V gene	clone size	J gene	CDR3 protein
TRBV9	few	TRBJ2-7	CASSVDGVGYEQYF
TRBV5-5	-	TRBJ2-7	CASSLRLATYEQYF
TRBV12-5	-	-	CASGSARLSGRATRGETQYF
TRBV5-5	-	TRBJ1-1	CASSLRLIMNTEAFF
TRBV12-3/TRBV12-4	-	-	CASSFRSARTETQYF
TRBV29-1	-	TRBJ2-5	CSVEHPLGSTQYF
TRBV4-2	-	TRBJ1-2	CASSQVGQGPFYYGYTF
TRBV10-2	few	TRBJ2-5	CASSVSLWETQYF
TRBV14	-	TRBJ2-5	CASSLKRENQETQYF
TRBV25-1	-	TRBJ1-1	CASSEAPGQNNTEAFF
TRBV7-3	-	TRBJ2-2	CASSLATREGPGELFF
TRBV21-1	-	-	CASSKGDGRVETQYF
TRBV29-1	few	TRBJ2-7	CSVKGLAGSEQYF
TRBV5-8	-	TRBJ2-2	CASSMVIATGANTGELFF
TRBV25-1	once	TRBJ1-6	CASSGDGAGSPLHF
TRBV27	-	TRBJ2-3	CASSLLGNPDTQYF
TRBV6-1	few	TRBJ2-7	CASSAHRNEQYF
TRBV18	few	TRBJ1-1	CASSPTSLNTEAFF
TRBV18	once	TRBJ1-2	CASSPPRQDSMGYTF
TRBV20-1	many	TRBJ2-5	CSGRGGNETSDLETQYF
TRBV15	few	TRBJ2-1	CATSRGSGGSMKQFF
TRBV5-1	-	TRBJ1-4	CASSRNPDGTNEKLFF
TRBV2	-	TRBJ2-5	CASSERGSGETQYF
TRBV7-3	-	TRBJ1-1	CASSLKGPIMNTEAFF
TRBV7-8	-	TRBJ2-5	CASSSLDLAGGPETRYF
TRBV20-1	-	-	CSAYPDRGPETQYF
TRBV7-8	-	TRBJ2-7	CASSLGSLNYEQYF
TRBV12-3/TRBV12-4	few	TRBJ2-3	CASSVGLAGGPTNTDTQYF
TRBV7-9	-	TRBJ2-6	CTSSLARRGSGANVLTF
TRBV15	-	TRBJ2-7	CATSRDSQEYEQYF
TRBV29-1	-	TRBJ1-2	CSAGTGGRDYGYTF
TRBV29-1	-	TRBJ2-1	CSVEGYRSSYNEQFF
TRBV7-9	-	TRBJ2-4	CASSQPGTEVKEQYF
TRBV2	-	TRBJ2-5	CASRFRLAGAAGETQYF
TRBV5-1	few	TRBJ2-7	CASSLRTATFSYEQYF
TRBV7-3	-	TRBJ1-2	CASSLTATSNYGYTF
TRBV25-1	-	TRBJ2-7	CASSIDPSYEQYF
TRBV7-3	-	TRBJ2-7	CASSSTGLDYEQYF
TRBV20-1	-	TRBJ2-5	CSARTSGGAFSQETQYF
TRBV7-9	-	TRBJ1-4	CASSLRGQGLNEKLFF
TRBV9	-	TRBJ2-6	CASSARGSGANVLTF
TRBV6-5	-	TRBJ2-7	CASSYSAAGSYEQYF
TRBV7-9	few	TRBJ1-5	CASSGQGSNQPQHF
TRBV14	few	TRBJ1-2	CASSQEGWYGYTF
TRBV7-2	few	TRBJ2-6	CASIPPPRGSGANVLTF
TRBV7-2	few	TRBJ1-5	CASSPDGARNQPQHF
TRBV20-1	-	TRBJ2-3	CSAREGTASTDTQYF
TRBV4-1	few	TRBJ2-1	CASSQESSTGFYNEQFF
TRBV7-9	-	TRBJ2-4	CASSLMGGMARQYF
TRBV9	-	TRBJ1-6	CASSVGLGSPLHF
TRBV15	-	TRBJ2-3	CATSRADLIGDTQYF
TRBV5-1	-	TRBJ2-3	CASSARTSGNTDTQYF
TRBV7-9	-	TRBJ2-5	CASSLDFTAYQETQYF